The 2 T cell receptor beta chains given below trace back to one sample, sequenced in a study of beta chain features in type 1 diabetes. The sequenced template was cDNA made from the entire isolated RNA. Measured with immunoSEQ multiplex PCR; TCRdb has only the in-frame clones, and not every one. This sample has approximately 17,000 clones, with roughly two thirds found just once. No cognate antigen is known for these TCRs. Findings of the study overall: TCRB CDR3s from Type 1 diabetes patients were moderately but significantly shorter in all four CD4+ subsets.

The specimen sequenced was stem cell memory CD4+ T cells from blood. The receptors shown here come from a man aged 25 to 45 with type 1 diabetes.

This chain links TRBV27 with TRBJ2-7; D remains ambiguous. V lost 5 bases, J lost 2 bases, and 7 bases lay in between. Per the germline V gene, CDR1 is MNHEY and CDR2 is SMNVEV (reference sequence). This CDR3 region has 12 residues. The CDR3 nucleotides are TGTGCCAGCAGTACTCCACCCTACGAGCAGTACTTC. This sequence encodes CASSTPPYEQYF.

This clone was seen only once. The CDR3 sequence is CASSLAQGTYGYTF. CDR3 bases: TGCGCCAGCAGCTTGGCCCAGGGGACCTATGGCTACACCTTC. The J gene is TRBJ1-2, the V gene TRBV5-1, with D possibly TRBD1 on 6 matching bases. This CDR3 is built from 14 residues. V lost 0 bases to trimming and J lost 4 bases, with 10 bases between them. Germline assignment: CDR1 SGHRS and CDR2 YFSETQ.